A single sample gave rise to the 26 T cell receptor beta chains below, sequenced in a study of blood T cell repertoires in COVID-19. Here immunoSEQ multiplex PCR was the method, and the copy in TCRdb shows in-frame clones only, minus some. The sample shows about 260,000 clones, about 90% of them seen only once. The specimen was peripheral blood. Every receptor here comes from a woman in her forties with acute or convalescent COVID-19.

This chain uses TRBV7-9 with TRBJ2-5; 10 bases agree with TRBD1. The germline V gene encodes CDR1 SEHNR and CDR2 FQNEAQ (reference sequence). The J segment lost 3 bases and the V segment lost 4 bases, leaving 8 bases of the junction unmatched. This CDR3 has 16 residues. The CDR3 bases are TGTGCCAGCAGCTGGGGACAGGGGTTGGGAGAAGAGACCCAGTACTTC. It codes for CASSWGQGLGEETQYF.

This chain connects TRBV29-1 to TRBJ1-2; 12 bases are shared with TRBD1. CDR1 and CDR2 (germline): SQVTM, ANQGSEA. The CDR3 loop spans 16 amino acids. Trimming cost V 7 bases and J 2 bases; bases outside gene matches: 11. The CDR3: CSAVGTGGAGNYGYTF. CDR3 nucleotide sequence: TGCAGCGCGGTGGGGACAGGGGGCGCGGGGAACTATGGCTACACCTTC.

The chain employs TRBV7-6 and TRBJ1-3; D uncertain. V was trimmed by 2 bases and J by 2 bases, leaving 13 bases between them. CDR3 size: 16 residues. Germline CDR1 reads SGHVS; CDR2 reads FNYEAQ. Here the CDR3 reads CASSLSSPGAGNTIYF. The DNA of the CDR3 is TGTGCCAGCAGCTTATCTTCCCCCGGGGCTGGAAACACCATATATTTT.

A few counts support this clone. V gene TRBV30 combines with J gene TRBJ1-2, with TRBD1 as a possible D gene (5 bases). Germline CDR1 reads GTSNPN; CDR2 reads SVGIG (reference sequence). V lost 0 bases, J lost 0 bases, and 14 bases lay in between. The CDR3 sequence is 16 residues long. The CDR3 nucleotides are TGTGCCTGGAGTGTGGGTTTGGACACTGCTAACTATGGCTACACCTTC. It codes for CAWSVGLDTANYGYTF.

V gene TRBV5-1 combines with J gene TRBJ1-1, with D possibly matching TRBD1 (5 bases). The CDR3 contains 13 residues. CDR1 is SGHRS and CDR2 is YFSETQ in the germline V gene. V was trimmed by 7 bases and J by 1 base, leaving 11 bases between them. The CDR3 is CASGRQSNTEAFF. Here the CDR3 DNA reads TGCGCCAGCGGCCGACAGTCGAACACTGAAGCTTTCTTT.

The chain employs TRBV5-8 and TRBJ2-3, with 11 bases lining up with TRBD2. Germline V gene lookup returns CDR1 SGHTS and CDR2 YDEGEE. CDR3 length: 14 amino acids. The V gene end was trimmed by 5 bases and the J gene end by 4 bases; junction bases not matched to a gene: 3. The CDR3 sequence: CASRDSGGADTQYF. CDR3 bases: TGTGCCAGCAGGGATAGCGGGGGGGCAGATACGCAGTATTTT. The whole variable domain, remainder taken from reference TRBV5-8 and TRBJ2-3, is EAGVTQSPTHLIKTRGQQATLRCSPISGHTSVYWYQQALGLGLQFLLWYDEGEERNRGNFPPRFSGRQFPNYSSELNVNALELEDSALYLCASRDSGGADTQYFGPGTRLTVL.

In DNA, the CDR3 is TGTGCCAGCACCCCGACAGGGGAAGCTTTCTTT. Encoded protein: CASTPTGEAFF. The chain combines TRBV12-3 or TRBV12-4 with TRBJ1-1; 7 bases line up with TRBD1. The CDR3 is made up of 11 amino acids. J lost 8 bases, V lost 7 bases, and 4 bases had no gene match.

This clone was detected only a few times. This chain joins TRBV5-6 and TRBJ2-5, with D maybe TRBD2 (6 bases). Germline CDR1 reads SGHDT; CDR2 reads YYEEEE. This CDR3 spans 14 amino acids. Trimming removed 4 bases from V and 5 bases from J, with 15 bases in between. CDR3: CASSGGAGTETQYF. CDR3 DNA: TGTGCCAGCAGCGGGGGAGCGGGCACCGAGACCCAGTACTTC.

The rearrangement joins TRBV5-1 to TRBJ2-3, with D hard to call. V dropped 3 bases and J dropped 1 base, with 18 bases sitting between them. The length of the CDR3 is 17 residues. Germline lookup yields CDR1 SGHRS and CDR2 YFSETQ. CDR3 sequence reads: CASSSLVRPRRTDTQYF. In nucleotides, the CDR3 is TGCGCCAGCAGCTCCCTTGTGCGCCCTAGACGCACAGATACGCAGTATTTT.

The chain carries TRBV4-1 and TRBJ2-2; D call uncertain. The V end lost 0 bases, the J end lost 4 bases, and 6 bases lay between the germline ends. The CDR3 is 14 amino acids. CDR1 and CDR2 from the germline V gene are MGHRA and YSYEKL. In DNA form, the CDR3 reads TGCGCCAGCAGCCAAGATCCGGTCACCGGGGAGCTGTTTTTT. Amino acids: CASSQDPVTGELFF.

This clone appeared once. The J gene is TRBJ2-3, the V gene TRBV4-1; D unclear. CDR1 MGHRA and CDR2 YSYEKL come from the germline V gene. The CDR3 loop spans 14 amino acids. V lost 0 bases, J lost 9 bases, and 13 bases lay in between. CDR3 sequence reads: CASSQDRLDHTQYF. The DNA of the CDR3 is TGCGCCAGCAGCCAAGATCGTCTAGACCACACGCAGTATTTT.

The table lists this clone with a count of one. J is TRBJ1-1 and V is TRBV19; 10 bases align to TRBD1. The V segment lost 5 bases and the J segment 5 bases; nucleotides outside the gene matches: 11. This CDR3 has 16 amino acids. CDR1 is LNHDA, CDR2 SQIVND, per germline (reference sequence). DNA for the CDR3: TGTGCCAGTAGTTCGGGTCTGGGACAGGGGAGGACTGAAGCTTTCTTT. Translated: CASSSGLGQGRTEAFF.

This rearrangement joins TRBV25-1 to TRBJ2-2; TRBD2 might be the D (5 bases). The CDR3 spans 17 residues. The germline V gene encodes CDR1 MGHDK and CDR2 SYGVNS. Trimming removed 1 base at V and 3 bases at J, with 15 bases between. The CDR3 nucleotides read TGTGCCAGCAGTGAATTACCCCTCCTCGGGGACACCGGGGAGCTGTTTTTT. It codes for CASSELPLLGDTGELFF.

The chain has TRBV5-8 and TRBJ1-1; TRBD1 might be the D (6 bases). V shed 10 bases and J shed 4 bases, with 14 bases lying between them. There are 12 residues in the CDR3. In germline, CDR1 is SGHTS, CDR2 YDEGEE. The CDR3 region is CAHGGQTTEAFF. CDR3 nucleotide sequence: TGTGCCCACGGGGGGCAGACCACTGAAGCTTTCTTT.

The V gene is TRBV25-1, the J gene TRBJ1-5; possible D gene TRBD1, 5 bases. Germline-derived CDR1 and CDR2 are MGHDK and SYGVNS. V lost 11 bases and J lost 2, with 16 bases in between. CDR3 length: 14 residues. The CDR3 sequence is CASSDGGGNQPQHF. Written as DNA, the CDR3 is TGTGCCTCCTCGGATGGGGGGGGCAATCAGCCCCAGCATTTT.

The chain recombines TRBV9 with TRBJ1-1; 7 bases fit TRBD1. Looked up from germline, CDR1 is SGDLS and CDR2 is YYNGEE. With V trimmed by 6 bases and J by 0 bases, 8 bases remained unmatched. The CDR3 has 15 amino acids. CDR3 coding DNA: TGTGCCAGCACCCCGTCGACAGGGATGAACACTGAAGCTTTCTTT. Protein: CASTPSTGMNTEAFF.

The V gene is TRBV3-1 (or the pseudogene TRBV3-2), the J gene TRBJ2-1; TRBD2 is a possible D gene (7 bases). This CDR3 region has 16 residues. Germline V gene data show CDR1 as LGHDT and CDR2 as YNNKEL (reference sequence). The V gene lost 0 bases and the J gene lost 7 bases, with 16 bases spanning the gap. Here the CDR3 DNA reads TGTGCCAGCAGCCAAGATGGGGGGGCCGTTGTTAATGAGCAGTTCTTC. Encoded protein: CASSQDGGAVVNEQFF.

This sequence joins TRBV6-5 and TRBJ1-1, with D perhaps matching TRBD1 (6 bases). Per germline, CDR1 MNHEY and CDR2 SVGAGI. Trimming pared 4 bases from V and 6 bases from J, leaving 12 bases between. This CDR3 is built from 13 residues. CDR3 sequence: CASSSDRPPEAFF. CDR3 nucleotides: TGTGCCAGCAGTTCAGACAGGCCACCTGAAGCTTTCTTT.

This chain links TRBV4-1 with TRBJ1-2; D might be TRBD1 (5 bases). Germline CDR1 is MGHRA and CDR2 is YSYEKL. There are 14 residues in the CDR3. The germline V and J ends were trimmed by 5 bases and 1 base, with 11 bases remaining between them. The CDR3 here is CASSAGRGNYGYTF. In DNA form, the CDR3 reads TGCGCCAGCAGCGCGGGACGGGGTAACTATGGCTACACCTTC.

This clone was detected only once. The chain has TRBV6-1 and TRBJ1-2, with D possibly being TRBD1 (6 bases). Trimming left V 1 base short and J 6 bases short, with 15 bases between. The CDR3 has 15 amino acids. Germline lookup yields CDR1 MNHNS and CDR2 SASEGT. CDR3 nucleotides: TGTGCCAGCAGTGAAGGGCAGGGGTTATTCCATGGCTACACCTTC. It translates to CASSEGQGLFHGYTF.

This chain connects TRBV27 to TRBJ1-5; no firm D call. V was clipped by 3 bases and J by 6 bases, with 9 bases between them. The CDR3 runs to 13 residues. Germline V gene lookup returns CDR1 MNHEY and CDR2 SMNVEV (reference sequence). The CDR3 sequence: CASSLELGQPQHF. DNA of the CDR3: TGTGCCAGCAGTTTGGAGTTAGGTCAGCCCCAGCATTTT.

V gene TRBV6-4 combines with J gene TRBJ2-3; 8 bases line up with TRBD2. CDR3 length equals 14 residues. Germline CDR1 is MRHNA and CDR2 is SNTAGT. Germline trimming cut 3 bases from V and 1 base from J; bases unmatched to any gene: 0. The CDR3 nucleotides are TGTGCCAGCAGTGAGCGGGGGGGCACAGATACGCAGTATTTT. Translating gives CASSERGGTDTQYF.

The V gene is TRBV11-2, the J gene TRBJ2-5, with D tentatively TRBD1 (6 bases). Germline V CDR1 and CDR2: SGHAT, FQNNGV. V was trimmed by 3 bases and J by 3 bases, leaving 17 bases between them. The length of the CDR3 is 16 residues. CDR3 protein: CASSFGGRLTKETQYF. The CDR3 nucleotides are TGTGCCAGCAGCTTTGGGGGCAGACTCACTAAAGAGACCCAGTACTTC.

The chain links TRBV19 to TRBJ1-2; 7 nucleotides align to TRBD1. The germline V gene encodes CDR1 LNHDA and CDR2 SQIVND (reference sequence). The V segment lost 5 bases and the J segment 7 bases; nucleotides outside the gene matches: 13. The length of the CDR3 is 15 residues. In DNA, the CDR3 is TGTGCCAGTAGTGTCCGCTTTGACAGGGCCACTGGCTACACCTTC. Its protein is CASSVRFDRATGYTF.

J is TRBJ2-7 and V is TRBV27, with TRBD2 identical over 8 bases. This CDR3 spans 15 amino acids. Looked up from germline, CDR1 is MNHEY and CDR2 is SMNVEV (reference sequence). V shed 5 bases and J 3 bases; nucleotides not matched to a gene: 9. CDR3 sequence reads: CASSRTGGGFYEQYV. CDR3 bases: TGTGCCAGCAGTCGGACGGGGGGGGGCTTCTACGAGCAGTACGTC.

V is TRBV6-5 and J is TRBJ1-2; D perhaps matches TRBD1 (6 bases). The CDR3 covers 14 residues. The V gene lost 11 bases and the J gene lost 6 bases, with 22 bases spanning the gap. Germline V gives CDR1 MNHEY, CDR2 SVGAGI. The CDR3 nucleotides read TGTGCCGGGTCTTTTTCTGACAGGATCCATGGCTACACCTTC. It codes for CAGSFSDRIHGYTF.